Described below is a single T cell receptor (beta chain) sequence and its context. The CDR3 length is 15 residues. Per germline, CDR1 LGHNA and CDR2 YSLEER. V shed 3 bases, J shed 4 bases, and the junction held 5 bases outside the gene matches. The sample comes from a study of OX40 agonist ivuxolimab in advanced cancers. TCRdb's table, derived via immunoSEQ multiplex PCR, lists solely in-frame clones and lacks some. The sample has about 67,000 clones, around 83% seen once. This clonotype was sampled from an adult with an advanced solid tumor such as melanoma, head and neck, liver or kidney cancer. This sample comprised CD4+ or CD8+ T cells sorted from blood, obtained in a trial of the OX40 agonist ivuxolimab. The chain recombines TRBV4-3 with TRBJ2-7; 11 bases align to TRBD1. The DNA for the CDR3 is TGCGCCAGCAGCCAGAGGACAGGGGGCGGGTACGAGCAGTACTTC. Its translation: CASSQRTGGGYEQYF.